The source of this T cell receptor (beta chain) is a study of blood T cell repertoires in COVID-19. Study at large: The study drew acute and convalescent COVID-19 samples from the United States, Italy and Spain. Sample material is recorded as cDNA or gDNA derived from T cells, B-cell-depleted T cells, or PBMCs.

The germline gives CDR1 SNHLY, CDR2 FYNNEI. V shed 6 bases and J shed 0 bases, with 11 bases lying between them. The CDR3 is 14 residues long. Original methodology: Counts of nucleated cells, estimated from reference gene primer amplification, were obtained. The table came from immunoSEQ multiplex PCR; TCRdb's copy has only in-frame clones and leaves some out. V and J calls and clone size come straight from that table; D and trimming were deduced from the DNA. Of 190,000 or so clones listed, 85% to 90% are singletons. Material: peripheral blood. This sequence was found in a man aged 35-49 years with active or convalescent COVID-19. The chain carries TRBV2 and TRBJ2-5; tentatively, D is TRBD1 (6 bases). Here the CDR3 DNA reads TGTGCCAGCAGCCCCGGGACATACCAAGAGACCCAGTACTTC. This translates into CASSPGTYQETQYF.